The next 24 T cell receptor beta chains were all read from a single sample in a study of cytomegalovirus exposure and HLA in healthy donors (dated by TCRdb to about 2017). Library preparation employed the immunoSEQ multiplex PCR assay. A mixture of 60 forward primers for TCR Vbeta segments and 13 reverse primers for TCR Jbeta segments was used in the multiplex PCR. The table comes from immuneACCESS by way of TCRdb, which keeps in-frame sequences with V and J called. Part of the clones is missing from these tables; in studies checked, under half for an unresolved V gene and the rest for unknown reasons. This sample holds 150,000 to 200,000 clones; 75% were observed only once. Roughly 7.1% of the sample is taken by the ten largest. Sequenced material: PBMCs. The receptors originated from a woman between 35 and 50 years old in good health and CMV-seropositive.

This chain links TRBV2 with TRBJ1-6; no reliable D call. Germline V gene data show CDR1 as SNHLY and CDR2 as FYNNEI. V shed 5 bases and J shed 7 bases, with 15 bases lying between them. The CDR3 totals 15 residues. Written as DNA, the CDR3 is TGTGCCAGCAGTCTGGGTCCCCTCAGGAATTCACCCCTCCACTTT. This encodes CASSLGPLRNSPLHF. Together with reference TRBV2 and TRBJ1-6, the CDR3 gives the full variable domain: EPEVTQTPSHQVTQMGQEVILRCVPISNHLYFYWYRQILGQKVEFLVSFYNNEISEKSEIFDDQFSVERPDGSNFTLKIRSTKLEDSAMYFCASSLGPLRNSPLHFGNGTRLTVT.

The chain joins TRBV5-1 to TRBJ2-7; possibly TRBD1 for D (6 bases). Germline lookup yields CDR1 SGHRS and CDR2 YFSETQ. The V and J ends lost 1 base and 2 bases respectively, with 10 bases between them. The CDR3 consists of 14 residues. As DNA, the CDR3 is TGCGCCAGCAGCTTGACAGGGCTGGCCTACGAGCAGTACTTC. Its protein product is CASSLTGLAYEQYF.

Remarks on this clone: Other nucleotide sequences in the sample specify the same CDR3. The V gene is TRBV28, the J gene TRBJ2-7, with TRBD2 matching over 7 bases. The CDR3 runs 14 residues. The V gene's germline CDR1 is MDHEN and CDR2 SYDVKM. V dropped 2 bases and J dropped 2; count of bases not matched to a gene: 3. CDR3 nucleotide sequence: TGTGCCAGCAGTTTAGGGAGGGCCACCTACGAGCAGTACTTC. This codes for CASSLGRATYEQYF.

The V call is TRBV30, the J call TRBJ2-3, with TRBD2 matching over 14 bases. Germline CDR1 is GTSNPN and CDR2 is SVGIG (reference sequence). V lost 4 bases to trimming and J lost 4 bases; unmatched junction nucleotides: 4. This CDR3 has 15 amino acids. The CDR3 sequence is CAWTPTSGRADTQYF. The CDR3, as DNA: TGTGCCTGGACGCCGACTAGCGGGAGGGCAGATACGCAGTATTTT.

The chain links TRBV6-6 to TRBJ2-7; 7 bases line up with TRBD2. CDR1 and CDR2 (germline): MNHNY, SVGAGI (reference sequence). V lost 4 bases to trimming and J lost 3 bases; unmatched junction nucleotides: 9. The CDR3 runs to 15 residues. The CDR3 protein is CASSSLRSGGYEQYF. The CDR3 coding sequence is TGTGCCAGCAGTTCCCTTAGGTCGGGGGGCTACGAGCAGTACTTC.

The V and J genes are TRBV12-2 and TRBJ2-1; the tabulated D call, TRBD2, remains unverified against the DNA. TRBV12-2 is designated a pseudogene. This CDR3 is built from 19 residues. This CDR3 is CASRLEFGDTSGSYNEQFF. In nucleotides, the CDR3 is TGTGCAAGTCGCTTAGAGTTCGGCGATACGAGCGGGAGCTACAATGAGCAGTTCTTC.

Concerning this clone: Other nucleotide sequences from this sample produce the same CDR3. This chain uses TRBV18 with TRBJ1-5; 7 bases map to TRBD1. Germline CDR1 is KGHSH and CDR2 is LQKENI. V shed 2 bases, J shed 5 bases, and the junction held 0 bases outside the gene matches. There are 13 residues in the CDR3. The CDR3 sequence is CASSPDRDQPQHF. The CDR3 coding sequence is TGTGCCAGCTCACCAGACAGGGATCAGCCCCAGCATTTT. Variable domain in full (rest from reference TRBV18 and TRBJ1-5): NAGVMQNPRHLVRRRGQEARLRCSPMKGHSHVYWYRQLPEEGLKFMVYLQKENIIDESGMPKERFSAEFPKEGPSILRIQQVVRGDSAAYFCASSPDRDQPQHFGDGTRLSIL.

The rearrangement joins TRBV28 to TRBJ1-4, with D perhaps matching TRBD1 (5 bases). Germline CDR1 is MDHEN and CDR2 is SYDVKM. Deletions cut 5 bases from V and 8 bases from J, with 15 bases between. This CDR3 region has 14 residues. The CDR3 nucleotides are TGTGCCAGCAGTATGGGGGGGAGGTCGGAAAAACTGTTTTTT. This gives the protein CASSMGGRSEKLFF.

The gene calls are TRBV5-6 and TRBJ1-2, with a possible D match to TRBD1 (6 bases). The CDR3 has 16 residues. From germline, CDR1 is SGHDT and CDR2 YYEEEE. V was shortened by 2 bases and J by 2 bases, with 16 bases between the two germline ends. The CDR3 DNA sequence: TGTGCCAGCAGCTTCAGGGGTGGAAGTGAGAACTATGGCTACACCTTC. Translating gives CASSFRGGSENYGYTF. The whole variable domain, remainder taken from reference TRBV5-6 and TRBJ1-2, is DAGVTQSPTHLIKTRGQQVTLRCSPKSGHDTVSWYQQALGQGPQFIFQYYEEEERQRGNFPDRFSGHQFPNYSSELNVNALLLGDSALYLCASSFRGGSENYGYTFGSGTRLTVV.

With respect to this clone: Other nucleotide sequences from this sample produce the same CDR3. This chain uses TRBV27 with TRBJ1-5; unclear D gene. The V end lost 3 bases, the J end lost 7 bases, and 7 bases lay between the germline ends. The CDR3 is 12 amino acids. From germline, CDR1 is MNHEY and CDR2 SMNVEV (reference sequence). The CDR3 sequence: CASSFRGQPQHF. Written as DNA, the CDR3 is TGTGCCAGCAGTTTCCGGGGACAGCCCCAGCATTTT.

This chain connects TRBV6-5 to TRBJ1-5, with 7 bases lining up with TRBD1. Germline loops: CDR1 MNHEY, CDR2 SVGAGI. This CDR3 spans 15 amino acids. Trimming took 10 bases from V and 1 from J; bases not matched to a gene: 10. The CDR3, as DNA: TGTGCCACCAGGGGGGAGGGGGGAAGCAATCAGCCCCAGCATTTT. This gives the protein CATRGEGGSNQPQHF.

This clone showed up just once. The chain combines TRBV28 with TRBJ2-2; D might be TRBD2 (5 bases). The V end was cut by 5 bases, the J end by 5 bases, with 6 bases between. There are 12 residues in the CDR3. Germline values: CDR1 MDHEN, CDR2 SYDVKM. This chain's CDR3 is CASSRRTGELFF. CDR3 DNA sequence: TGTGCCAGCAGTAGGAGGACCGGGGAGCTGTTTTTT.

The chain uses TRBV7-2 and TRBJ2-7, with a possible D match to TRBD2 (7 bases). Per the germline V gene, CDR1 is SGHTA and CDR2 is FQGNSA. V shed 1 base and J shed 6 bases, with 19 bases lying between them. The CDR3 has 16 residues. Here the CDR3 DNA reads TGTGCCAGCAGCTTAGGGGGGGAGGGGGTGATGGGCGAGCAGTACTTC. It specifies CASSLGGEGVMGEQYF.

For the CDR3, the DNA is TGTGCCAGCTCAGACAGGGGCGGCTACACCTTC. Protein product: CASSDRGGYTF. The V gene is TRBV18, the J gene TRBJ1-2, with TRBD1 identical over 8 bases. The length of the CDR3 is 11 residues. J gave up 8 bases and V 5 bases, and 1 base lay outside the gene matches. Germline lookup yields CDR1 KGHSH and CDR2 LQKENI.

The gene calls are TRBV7-9 and TRBJ2-3, with D possibly TRBD2 on 6 matching bases. Trimming took 8 bases from V and 0 from J, leaving 21 bases between them. The CDR3 consists of 17 residues. Germline-derived CDR1 and CDR2 are SEHNR and FQNEAQ (reference sequence). CDR3 protein: CASPGDRGLLSTDTQYF. As DNA, the CDR3 is TGTGCCAGCCCGGGAGACCGGGGACTCCTCAGCACAGATACGCAGTATTTT.

The V gene is TRBV6-5, the J gene TRBJ1-1; 8 bases are shared with TRBD1. Trimming took 8 bases from V and 10 from J; bases not matched to a gene: 9. CDR1 is MNHEY and CDR2 is SVGAGI in the germline V gene. The CDR3 has 12 residues. CDR3 sequence: CASYRQGSPAFF. DNA of the CDR3: TGTGCCAGCTATCGACAGGGGAGTCCAGCTTTCTTT.

A few counts support this clone. The genes are TRBV6-5 and TRBJ1-1; D gene ambiguous. Looked up from germline, CDR1 is MNHEY and CDR2 is SVGAGI. This CDR3 has 13 residues. V was pared by 4 bases and J by 5 bases, with 11 bases between. The CDR3 DNA sequence: TGTGCCAGCAGTTTGCAGCCGGGGACTGAAGCTTTCTTT. This translates into CASSLQPGTEAFF.

In the case of this clone: Other nucleotide sequences from this sample produce the same CDR3. The J gene is TRBJ1-1, the V gene TRBV11-2; D gene uncertain. This CDR3 is built from 14 residues. From germline, CDR1 is SGHAT and CDR2 FQNNGV. Trimming cost V 1 base and J 0 bases, with 6 bases left between them. CDR3 amino acids: CASSLGRMNTEAFF. As DNA, the CDR3 is TGTGCCAGCAGCTTAGGGCGGATGAACACTGAAGCTTTCTTT. The variable domain in full, with the rest retrieved from reference TRBV11-2 and TRBJ1-1, is EAGVAQSPRYKIIEKRQSVAFWCNPISGHATLYWYQQILGQGPKLLIQFQNNGVVDDSQLPKDRFSAERLKGVDSTLKIQPAKLEDSAVYLCASSLGRMNTEAFFGQGTRLTVV.

This chain joins TRBV18 and TRBJ1-5; tentatively, D is TRBD1 (6 bases). Germline CDR1 reads KGHSH; CDR2 reads LQKENI. This CDR3 contains 14 residues. V lost 3 bases to trimming and J lost 4 bases, with 10 bases between them. The CDR3 sequence is CASSPGRGNQPQHF. The CDR3 DNA is TGTGCCAGCTCACCGGGCAGGGGTAATCAGCCCCAGCATTTT.

V gene TRBV9 combines with J gene TRBJ2-7; 14 bases fit TRBD2. Germline V gene data show CDR1 as SGDLS and CDR2 as YYNGEE. Trimming cost V 2 bases and J 6 bases; bases outside gene matches: 7. The CDR3 is 16 amino acids. This chain's CDR3 is CASSVGLAGDQGEQYF. In nucleotides, the CDR3 is TGTGCCAGCAGCGTGGGACTAGCGGGAGATCAGGGCGAGCAGTACTTC.

V and J are TRBV27 and TRBJ2-6, with D unclear. The V gene's germline CDR1 is MNHEY and CDR2 SMNVEV (reference sequence). The CDR3 length is 15 residues. V was shortened by 2 bases and J by 1 base, with 6 bases between the two germline ends. For the CDR3, the DNA is TGTGCCAGCAGTTTAAGCCTATCTGGGGCCAACGTCCTGACTTTC. It codes for CASSLSLSGANVLTF.

For this clone: At one boundary the junction diverges from the germline segment, which might be a read error. The chain couples TRBV30 to TRBJ1-2; D is unclear. CDR3 size: 11 residues. Germline values: CDR1 GTSNPN, CDR2 SVGIG (reference sequence). The CDR3 nucleotides are TGTGCCTGGAGTGACGGAGCTACGGTCTCCTTC. It codes for CAWSDGATVSF.

The chain carries TRBV2 and TRBJ1-1, with 8 bases fitting TRBD1. The CDR3 has 15 amino acids. The germline gives CDR1 SNHLY, CDR2 FYNNEI. V lost 6 bases and J lost 5; bases outside the gene matches: 11. The CDR3 bases are TGTGCCAGCAGACAAAGCAGGGGGCGGGATACTGAAGCTTTCTTT. Translating gives CASRQSRGRDTEAFF. Complete variable domain (other parts from reference TRBV2 and TRBJ1-1): EPEVTQTPSHQVTQMGQEVILRCVPISNHLYFYWYRQILGQKVEFLVSFYNNEISEKSEIFDDQFSVERPDGSNFTLKIRSTKLEDSAMYFCASRQSRGRDTEAFFGQGTRLTVV.

The chain combines TRBV6-5 with TRBJ2-5; 7 nucleotides line up with TRBD1. Germline values: CDR1 MNHEY, CDR2 SVGAGI. J gave up 2 bases and V 6 bases, and 3 bases lay outside the gene matches. The CDR3 consists of 13 residues. The CDR3 loop is CASRRQGQETQYF. Written as DNA, the CDR3 is TGTGCCAGCAGACGACAGGGACAAGAGACCCAGTACTTC.